The clone carrying this T cell receptor (beta chain) came up a few times. This sample was taken from a study of molecular identifiers for immune sequencing clone quantification. TCRdb independently ran MiXCR on the PCR reads; one entry per CDR3 protein. This table has about 630,000 distinct CDR3 sequences, about 25% appearing once. It was from 20,000 to 1,000,000 sorted cells, with 10%, 30% or 50% RNA, that naive CD8 libraries came. CDR1 is PRHDT, CDR2 FYEKMQ, per germline (reference sequence). V was trimmed by 8 bases and J by 7 bases, leaving 14 bases between them. The CDR3 totals 12 residues. The sequenced sample consisted of naive CD8+ T cells from blood, with Jurkat cell RNA spiked in. This sample's subset: FACS-sorted CD8+CD4-CCR7+CD45RA+ naive T cells. The receptor's source is a human donor in good health. Some libraries in this study had Jurkat cell RNA spiked in. This chain joins TRBV13 and TRBJ1-1; D unresolved. The DNA for the CDR3 is TGTGCCAGCGCGAAGGGAGTAGGTGAAGCTTTCTTT. Its translation: CASAKGVGEAFF.